The clone carrying this T cell receptor beta chain was detected once. What it binds is not known. This record comes from a study of cytomegalovirus exposure and HLA in healthy donors. Trimming left V 0 bases short and J 5 bases short, with 9 bases between. The CDR3 sequence is 15 residues long. Per the germline V gene, CDR1 is SGHKS and CDR2 is YYEKEE (reference sequence). General study findings and limits: The presence/absence work took it that sequencing depth was about the same across donors.

The PCR ran on 60 Vbeta and 13 Jbeta primers. Here immunoSEQ multiplex PCR was the method, and the copy in TCRdb shows in-frame clones only, minus some. The table has hundreds of thousands of clones, about 80% seen once; the top ten hold 0.63%. The specimen was PBMCs. This sequence was found in a man aged 18 to 35 in good health and CMV-seronegative. The chain carries TRBV5-5 and TRBJ1-6, with TRBD1 as a possible D gene (5 bases). The CDR3 spells CASSLVTANNSPLHF. The CDR3 region has the DNA TGTGCCAGCAGCTTGGTGACAGCTAATAATTCACCCCTCCACTTT.